A single T cell receptor beta chain is shown here with its context. The data were taken from a study of blood T cell repertoires in COVID-19. Study overall: The United States, Italy and Spain supplied acute and convalescent COVID-19 samples. T cells, B-cell-depleted T cells, or PBMCs supplied cDNA or gDNA.

Original processing notes: Amplifying reference gene primers gave estimates of nucleated cell counts. TCRdb's table, derived via immunoSEQ multiplex PCR, lists solely in-frame clones and lacks some. Clonal size and the V and J genes are those of that table, whereas D and trimming came from the DNA. The sample records some 220,000 clones, nearly 90% being singletons. V lost 2 bases and J lost 9, with 11 bases in between. There are 13 residues in the CDR3. Germline lookup yields CDR1 SEHNR and CDR2 FQNEAQ (reference sequence). The source is a woman between 18 and 30 years old who had recovered from COVID-19. The genes are TRBV7-9 and TRBJ1-5; D remains ambiguous. Sequencing used peripheral blood. CDR3 region: CASSLSAGPPQHF. As DNA, the CDR3 is TGTGCCAGCAGCTTATCGGCGGGCCCGCCCCAGCATTTT.